A single sample gave rise to the 28 T cell receptor beta chains below, sequenced in a study of regulatory T cells in long-lasting Graves disease (dated by TCRdb to about 2021). The time point label on this specimen signifies: newly diagnosed GD, antithyroid drugs for less than 3 months. For both TCR sequencing and RNA sequencing, RNA was extracted from PBMCs using TRIzol. Library preparation used multiplex PCR. The sequencer was an Illumina HiSeq 4000. TCR beta libraries were built with iRepertoire HTBI primers and Arm-PCR amplification of CDR3 regions. In-frame beta chains were kept once TCRdb had trimmed the public reads at Q25 with fastp and called clones with MiXCR. Duplicate CDR3 protein sequences are folded into a single record with the most common DNA and genes. Here the sample has about 530,000 distinct CDR3 sequences; more than 15% occur a single time. The top ten clones comprise roughly 25% of the sample.

This same sample was also taken into another study, of T cells in Graves' hyperthyroidism and ophthalmopathy.

Here the sequenced sample was peripheral blood mononuclear cells (PBMCs), taken at new diagnosis, from a patient treated with antithyroid drugs. Receptors were obtained from a woman aged 35 to 59 with Graves disease. Donor details come from another sample of the same person, matched by shared clones.

This clonotype was recorded at least ten times. The chain employs TRBV2 and TRBJ2-7; 11 nucleotides agree with TRBD2. This CDR3 has 16 residues. The junction had 6 bases not matched to a gene; V was cut back by 3 bases and J by 2 bases. Germline assignment: CDR1 SNHLY and CDR2 FYNNEI. The CDR3 here is CASSDLSGGAPYEQYF. In nucleotides, the CDR3 is TGTGCCAGCAGTGATCTTAGCGGGGGGGCCCCCTACGAGCAGTACTTC.

This clonotype was counted ten times or more. This chain connects TRBV5-5 to TRBJ1-1; a possible D gene is TRBD1 (6 bases). The CDR3 has 15 residues. The V and J ends lost 0 bases and 7 bases respectively, with 16 bases between them. CDR1 and CDR2 from the germline V gene are SGHKS and YYEKEE (reference sequence). CDR3 in amino acids: CASSLAGRGLDEAFF. CDR3 in DNA: TGTGCCAGCAGCTTGGCCGGCAGGGGATTGGATGAAGCTTTCTTT.

This chain connects TRBV6-1 to TRBJ2-2, with TRBD2 matching over 11 bases. Germline-derived CDR1 and CDR2 are MNHNS and SASEGT. V trimming: 7 bases; J trimming: 1 base; junction bases outside the gene matches: 2. CDR3 length: 15 amino acids. The CDR3 reads CASTTSGGNTGELFF. The CDR3 nucleotides read TGTGCCAGCACTACTAGCGGGGGGAACACCGGGGAGCTGTTTTTT.

This clonotype was seen only a few times. The genes are TRBV10-3 and TRBJ1-1, with TRBD1 identical over 10 bases. Germline CDR1 reads ENHRY; CDR2 reads SYGVKD. V trimming: 6 bases; J trimming: 3 bases; junction bases outside the gene matches: 4. The CDR3 has 14 residues. In DNA form, the CDR3 reads TGTGCCATCAGGGACAGGGGGGTGGACACTGAAGCTTTCTTT. Protein: CAIRDRGVDTEAFF.

The sample holds a few counts of this clonotype. The V and J genes are TRBV7-9 and TRBJ1-5; D unresolved. Per the germline V gene, CDR1 is SEHNR and CDR2 is FQNEAQ (reference sequence). The CDR3 contains 13 residues. Trimming left V 0 bases short and J 8 bases short, with 8 bases between. CDR3 loop: CASSLAEWEPQHF. CDR3 DNA: TGTGCCAGCAGCTTAGCTGAGTGGGAGCCCCAGCATTTT.

This clonotype occurred many times. The gene calls are TRBV5-1 and TRBJ2-7, with 8 bases fitting TRBD1. V shed 4 bases and J 7 bases; nucleotides not matched to a gene: 13. Germline CDR1 reads SGHRS; CDR2 reads YFSETQ. This CDR3 has 15 amino acids. The CDR3 coding sequence is TGCGCCAGCAGCAACTCAGGGGGCGTCCTTAAGGAGCAGTACTTC. It is translated as CASSNSGGVLKEQYF.

This clonotype was seen at least ten times. This chain links TRBV12-3 or TRBV12-4 with TRBJ2-7; D not resolved. V lost 6 bases to trimming and J lost 3 bases, with 9 bases between them. The CDR3 extends over 12 amino acids. The CDR3 region is CASSRRSYEQYF. The CDR3 nucleotides are TGTGCCAGCAGCAGACGCAGCTACGAGCAGTACTTC.

This clonotype occurred many times. The chain recombines TRBV3-1 with TRBJ1-2; 7 bases map to TRBD1. The CDR3 has 12 residues. Losses at the gene ends were 4 bases for V and 8 bases for J; bases not matched to a gene: 4. Germline lookup yields CDR1 LGHDT and CDR2 YNNKEL (reference sequence). The CDR3, as DNA: TGTGCCAGCAGCCGGACAGGTCTCGGCTACACCTTC. Translated, it gives CASSRTGLGYTF.

This clonotype was seen more than once but under ten times. The chain joins TRBV29-1 to TRBJ2-7, with D possibly TRBD2 on 6 matching bases. This CDR3 has 16 residues. The V gene lost 0 bases and the J gene lost 0 bases, with 15 bases spanning the gap. Per germline, CDR1 SQVTM and CDR2 ANQGSEA. The CDR3: CSVEEAAGRSSYEQYF. Written as DNA, the CDR3 is TGCAGCGTTGAAGAAGCGGCGGGGAGGAGCTCCTACGAGCAGTACTTC.

The sample holds many counts of this clonotype. The V and J genes are TRBV30 and TRBJ2-3; weak D call: TRBD2 (6 bases). CDR1 and CDR2 from the germline V gene are GTSNPN and SVGIG (reference sequence). The CDR3 is made up of 14 amino acids. V dropped 3 bases and J dropped 0 bases, with 10 bases sitting between them. The CDR3, as DNA: TGTGCCTGGAGGGAGGGGCTCAGCACAGATACGCAGTATTTT. Translated: CAWREGLSTDTQYF.

V and J are TRBV4-1 and TRBJ2-2; D may be TRBD1 (6 bases). Germline V CDR1 and CDR2: MGHRA, YSYEKL. V lost 3 bases to trimming and J lost 6 bases, with 14 bases between them. The CDR3 is made up of 15 amino acids. The CDR3 DNA sequence: TGCGCCAGCAGCCATCCCAACAGGGACGCCGGGGAGCTGTTTTTT. It translates to CASSHPNRDAGELFF.

The V and J genes are TRBV25-1 and TRBJ1-3; D gene ambiguous. In germline, CDR1 is MGHDK, CDR2 SYGVNS. V was clipped by 8 bases and J by 2 bases, with 10 bases between them. The CDR3 has 13 residues. CDR3 sequence: CASVAGTGNTIYF. DNA for the CDR3: TGTGCCAGCGTGGCGGGGACTGGAAACACCATATATTTT.

This clonotype was seen repeatedly, ten times or more. The chain has TRBV10-3 and TRBJ1-1; tentative D call: TRBD1 (6 bases). V dropped 2 bases and J dropped 5 bases, with 12 bases sitting between them. This CDR3 has 14 residues. The germline gives CDR1 ENHRY, CDR2 SYGVKD. This CDR3 is CAISEGQGRTEAFF. CDR3 DNA: TGTGCCATCAGTGAGGGTCAGGGGAGGACTGAAGCTTTCTTT.

In DNA, the CDR3 is TGTGCCACCAGTGATGTCCGGGAGCCCGGTCAGCCCCAGCATTTT. Translation gives CATSDVREPGQPQHF. The rearrangement uses TRBV24-1 and TRBJ1-5; no reliable D call. CDR1 is KGHDR, CDR2 SFDVKD, per germline. The ends were cut back, 3 bases at V and 6 bases at J, with 14 bases in the middle. This CDR3 has 15 amino acids.

The V call is TRBV5-1, the J call TRBJ2-5; D gene unclear. The CDR3 spans 15 residues. The ends were cut back, 0 bases at V and 4 bases at J, with 13 bases in the middle. CDR1 SGHRS and CDR2 YFSETQ come from the germline V gene. The CDR3 region is CASSLESIRVETQYF. The CDR3 bases are TGCGCCAGCAGCTTGGAAAGTATTCGAGTAGAGACCCAGTACTTC.

There are many counts of this clonotype. In nucleotides, the CDR3 is TGTGCCAGCGTGAGGGGATTACATGGAGGCTACACCTTC. Translation: CASVRGLHGGYTF. The J gene is TRBJ1-2, the V gene TRBV6-1; D is possibly TRBD1 (5 bases). With 8 bases removed from V and 8 bases from J, the gap between germline ends came to 18 bases. Per the germline V gene, CDR1 is MNHNS and CDR2 is SASEGT. The CDR3 length is 13 residues.

This clonotype was seen ten or more times. V usage is TRBV2 and J usage is TRBJ2-3; possible D gene TRBD2, 5 bases. Germline V gene data show CDR1 as SNHLY and CDR2 as FYNNEI. This CDR3 is built from 12 residues. V was pared by 7 bases and J by 2 bases, with 7 bases between. The CDR3 region is CASNSDTDTQYF. The CDR3, as DNA: TGTGCCAGCAATAGCGACACAGATACGCAGTATTTT.

This clonotype was detected only a few times. The V call is TRBV3-1, the J call TRBJ2-4, with unresolved D. The CDR3 consists of 15 residues. Germline V lookup: CDR1 LGHDT, CDR2 YNNKEL (reference sequence). V was trimmed by 0 bases and J by 6 bases, leaving 12 bases between them. CDR3 DNA sequence: TGTGCCAGCAGCCAAGATCTTGTCTTCGGAAACATTCAGTACTTC. This gives the protein CASSQDLVFGNIQYF.

This clonotype was counted a few times. J is TRBJ2-7 and V is TRBV6-1; D is ambiguous. The CDR3 extends over 16 amino acids. V lost 5 bases and J 3 bases, leaving 20 bases between the germline ends. The germline gives CDR1 MNHNS, CDR2 SASEGT. CDR3 sequence reads: CASSHPQWGRLYEQYF. The CDR3 nucleotides are TGTGCCAGCAGTCACCCGCAATGGGGTAGACTCTACGAGCAGTACTTC.

The rearrangement joins TRBV28 to TRBJ1-5, with D tentatively TRBD1 (6 bases). The germline V and J ends were trimmed by 3 bases and 4 bases, with 10 bases remaining between them. CDR1 is MDHEN and CDR2 is SYDVKM in the germline V gene. The CDR3 runs 14 residues. CDR3 nucleotide sequence: TGTGCCAGCAGTTTCTACAGGGAGAATCAGCCCCAGCATTTT. It specifies CASSFYRENQPQHF.

The rearrangement uses TRBV12-5 and TRBJ1-4, with 10 bases matching TRBD1. Germline loops: CDR1 LGHNT, CDR2 FRNRAP. The CDR3 loop spans 15 amino acids. Trimming took 4 bases from V and 8 from J; bases not matched to a gene: 7. The CDR3 DNA reads TGTGCTAGTGGTTCGGACCGGGACAGGGGCGAAAAACTGTTTTTT. This codes for CASGSDRDRGEKLFF.

This clonotype was counted many times. This chain joins TRBV7-8 and TRBJ2-5, with D possibly being TRBD1 or TRBD2 (5 bases each). The CDR3 is 14 residues long. Looked up from germline, CDR1 is SGHVS and CDR2 is FQNEAQ. The ends were cut back, 4 bases at V and 5 bases at J, with 14 bases in the middle. For the CDR3, the DNA is TGTGCCAGCAGCTGGGGGACGGCAGAGGAGACCCAGTACTTC. It specifies CASSWGTAEETQYF.

There are many counts of this clonotype. The V and J genes are TRBV12-3 or TRBV12-4 and TRBJ2-1; 10 bases are shared with TRBD2. Unmatched junction bases numbered 15, after V lost 5 bases and J lost 8 bases. The CDR3 runs to 17 residues. The CDR3: CASSPRLSGGGHDEQFF. CDR3 DNA: TGTGCCAGCAGTCCCAGACTAAGCGGGGGGGGTCACGATGAGCAGTTCTTC.

Comments on this clonotype: The junction and the germline gene differ at one end; a read error may be behind it. The chain carries TRBV4-1 and TRBJ1-1; no definite D call. CDR1 and CDR2 (germline): MGHRA, YSYEKL. The CDR3 extends over 13 amino acids. This CDR3 is CASSQDAGLKRVF. The CDR3 nucleotides read TGCGCCAGCAGCCAAGATGCCGGGCTGAAGAGGGTCTTT.

This clonotype was recorded at least ten times. One end of the junction varies from germline; a read error may be responsible. The J gene is TRBJ2-7, the V gene TRBV12-3 or TRBV12-4, with no clear D. The CDR3 is 13 amino acids. The CDR3 protein is CASGLAVDYEQYF. DNA for the CDR3: TGTGCCAGCGGTTTGGCTGTTGACTACGAGCAGTACTTC.

This chain joins TRBV19 and TRBJ1-1, with D unclear. Germline CDR1 is LNHDA and CDR2 is SQIVND (reference sequence). The CDR3 has 13 amino acids. V was pared by 6 bases and J by 6 bases, with 14 bases between. CDR3 nucleotides: TGTGCCAGTAGCCTCAGGAGGGAAGCTGAAGCTTTCTTT. Translated: CASSLRREAEAFF. Variable domain in full (rest from reference TRBV19 and TRBJ1-1): DGGITQSPKYLFRKEGQNVTLSCEQNLNHDAMYWYRQDPGQGLRLIYYSQIVNDFQKGDIAEGYSVSREKKESFPLTVTSAQKNPTAFYLCASSLRREAEAFFGQGTRLTVV.

This clonotype came up many times. The chain carries TRBV12-3 or TRBV12-4 and TRBJ2-1; no firm D call. Trimming took off 6 bases at V and 0 bases at J, with 18 bases between the two ends. The length of the CDR3 is 17 residues. CDR3 DNA sequence: TGTGCCAGCAGCCCCCTCCGGCGGCCGAGCTCCTACAATGAGCAGTTCTTC. The encoded protein is CASSPLRRPSSYNEQFF.

This clonotype was seen only a few times. The gene calls are TRBV7-8 and TRBJ1-5, with 9 nucleotides matching TRBD1. The CDR3 loop spans 15 amino acids. Germline lookup yields CDR1 SGHVS and CDR2 FQNEAQ. V lost 0 bases to trimming and J lost 6 bases; unmatched junction nucleotides: 3. The CDR3 sequence is CASSLAGTGFQPQHF. In nucleotides, the CDR3 is TGTGCCAGCAGCTTAGCGGGGACAGGGTTTCAGCCCCAGCATTTT.